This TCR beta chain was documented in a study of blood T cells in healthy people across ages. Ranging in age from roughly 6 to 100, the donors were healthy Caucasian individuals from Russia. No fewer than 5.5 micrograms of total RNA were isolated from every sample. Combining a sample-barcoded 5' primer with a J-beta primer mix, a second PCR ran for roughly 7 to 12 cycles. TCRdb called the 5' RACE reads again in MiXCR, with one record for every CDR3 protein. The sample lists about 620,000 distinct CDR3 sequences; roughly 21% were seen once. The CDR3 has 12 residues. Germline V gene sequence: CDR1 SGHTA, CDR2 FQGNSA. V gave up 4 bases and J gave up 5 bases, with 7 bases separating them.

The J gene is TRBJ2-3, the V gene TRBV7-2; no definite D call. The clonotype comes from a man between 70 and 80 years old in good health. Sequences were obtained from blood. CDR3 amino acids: CASSSRQDTQYF. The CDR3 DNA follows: TGTGCCAGCAGCTCCCGGCAAGATACGCAGTATTTT.